This TCR beta chain appears in the sequencing data of a study of regulatory T cells in long-lasting Graves disease. Study conclusions and caveats: No thyroid tissue was studied; the work used peripheral blood only.

Germline-derived CDR1 and CDR2 are SEHNR and FQNEAQ (reference sequence). V shed 3 bases, J shed 0 bases, and the junction held 15 bases outside the gene matches. The CDR3 consists of 22 residues. Time point given: persistent/refractory GD, antithyroid drugs over 5 years with positive TRAb. PBMC RNA was the source of the TCR library. Library construction for TCR beta used iRepertoire HTBI primers and Arm-PCR of CDR3 regions. TCRdb used MiXCR to reprocess the multiplex PCR reads, holding one entry per CDR3 protein. The sample has 300,000 to 500,000 distinct CDR3 sequences; less than 25% are singletons. In the case of this clonotype: Its specificity is not known.

This TCR came from a female donor with Graves disease. This chain joins TRBV7-9 and TRBJ2-2; 14 bases are a match to TRBD2. This material consisted of peripheral blood mononuclear cells (PBMCs), taken when the disease was refractory, from a patient treated with antithyroid drugs. The DNA of the CDR3 is TGTGCCAGCAGCTTTGCCACTTCCGGGACTAGCGGGAGAGCTCCGAACACCGGGGAGCTGTTTTTT. This gives the protein CASSFATSGTSGRAPNTGELFF.